This T cell receptor beta chain was identified in a study of beta chain features in type 1 diabetes (dated by TCRdb to between 2018 and 2020). At the level of the whole study: Mean age, gender distribution, total cell number and subset yield did not differ between patients and healthy donors. A total of roughly 99,000,000 sorted cells were examined across all samples, and the number of cells per subset was strongly correlated with RNA yield. The study compared TCRB repertoires of sorted circulating CD4+ T cell subsets between recently diagnosed type 1 diabetes patients and matched healthy donors. Regulatory and stem cell-like memory subsets were obtained from only 8 patients and roughly 8 healthy donors, while naive and central memory subsets were obtained from all 28 donors.

On this clone: What antigen it recognizes has not been identified. Per-base quality was not reported, and no clone a single base away is much larger than it.

All of the isolated RNA was reverse transcribed with the High Capacity cDNA Reverse Transcription Kit, so expressed TCRB transcripts were sequenced. Deep immunoSEQ sequencing was applied to naive, central memory and regulatory T cell samples, giving an average of roughly 3.5 million total reads per sample. After sorted cells were lysed in RLT buffer, RNA was extracted with DNase-treated RNeasy Micro or Mini kits, with the choice depending on cell number. Each cell subset was processed on its own to prevent cross-contamination, while patient and healthy donor samples were processed together. TCRB sequences were amplified from cDNA with the immunoSEQ multiplex PCR, producing 87-bp fragments spanning the CDR3 region. Amplicons were sequenced on the Illumina HiSeq platform. The authors processed their data as follows. Synthetic template baselines were used to correct PCR bias computationally, reads within Hamming distance 2 were collapsed together, and singletons that could not be merged were discarded. Reads were aligned to IMGT to assign V, D and J genes, CDR3 length, and insertions or deletions at six rearrangement sites. Clonotype counts were normalized to sorted cell number within each subset before computing true diversity and Gini coefficients with the tcR R package. The overlap coefficient, calculated on TCRB nucleotide sequences, was used to measure repertoire sharing. TCRdb provides this immuneACCESS table in a form limited to in-frame rearrangements. Some clones are lacking; in checked studies, under half of them reflect an unresolved V gene, and why the rest are absent is not known. That table is the source of V, J and clone size, and D and trimming were worked out from the DNA. This sample holds 150,000 to 190,000 clones; 10% were observed only once. Together, the top ten hold under 0.55% of the sample.

The CDR3 spans 13 residues, from the cysteine through the phenylalanine. Of all the DNA, just the CDR3 is kept, 39 bases in frame from base 1. Trimming removed 3 bases from V and 0 bases from J, leaving 5 bases between the germline ends. The germline V gene supplies CDR1 KGHSH and CDR2 LQKENI. Each donor gave one peripheral blood draw, averaging approximately 120 mL, which was collected into heparinised tubes. Naive, central memory, regulatory and stem cell-like memory CD4+ T cells were sorted on a BD FACSAria II using a panel including CD45RO, CCR7, CD25, CD127, CD95 and CD27. All sorted populations exceeded 98% purity. PBMCs were isolated right away by Lymphoprep density gradient centrifugation and were stained directly, without culture. To minimize batch effects, samples were stained and sorted in pairs, one healthy donor with one patient per experiment. What the authors observed across the whole study: In all four CD4+ subsets, TCRB CDR3 length was moderately but significantly shorter in type 1 diabetes patients. Sequencing cDNA rather than genomic DNA could over-represent highly expressing activated cells, although activation and CD3 levels did not differ between groups. Shorter templates might have been favored by PCR, but patient and control samples were amplified and corrected together, so both groups would have been affected equally by any skew. Only small numbers of individuals were included in the HLA sub-analyses, which left unresolved whether HLA type had any influence on TCRB rearrangement. Naive, central memory and regulatory TCRB repertoires appeared to be more similar among patients than among healthy donors. At VDJ recombination sites, type 1 diabetes patients had fewer insertions and more deleted nucleotides, which implies abnormalities in thymic rearrangement.

The receptor was isolated from a man younger than 40 with type 1 diabetes. Source material: central memory CD4+ T cells from blood. The receptor chain draws on TRBV18 and TRBJ1-1; confidence is insufficient to name the D gene. The DNA sequence reads TGTGCCAGCTCACCTGGCCTGAACACTGAAGCTTTCTTT. This translates into CASSPGLNTEAFF.